A single sample gave rise to the 14 T cell receptor beta chains below, sequenced in a study of response to subunit inactivated influenza vaccine. MiXCR, run by TCRdb on the RT-PCR reads, gives a single entry per CDR3 protein. The profile shows about 190,000 distinct CDR3 sequences, around 15% of them singletons. Sequenced material: CD8+ T cells sorted from PBMCs, taken more than 4 days after vaccination. These receptors all come from a man aged 45-60 years who received an inactivated influenza vaccine.

In its sample, this clonotype was seen a few times. The rearrangement links TRBV6-5 to TRBJ2-7, with D possibly being TRBD2 (5 bases). The CDR3 runs to 14 residues. Germline V gene sequence: CDR1 MNHEY, CDR2 SVGAGI. V dropped 4 bases and J dropped 2 bases, with 12 bases sitting between them. The CDR3 nucleotides read TGTGCCAGCAGTTCCCCGGGGTTGACCTACGAGCAGTACTTC. Translating it yields CASSSPGLTYEQYF.

This clonotype was seen only a few times. The V and J genes are TRBV3-1 and TRBJ2-6, with D unresolved. Trimming pared 0 bases from V and 0 bases from J, leaving 6 bases between. CDR3 size: 16 residues. Germline CDR1 LGHDT, CDR2 YNNKEL (reference sequence). CDR3: CASSQDAYSGANVLTF. The CDR3 DNA sequence: TGTGCCAGCAGCCAAGACGCGTACTCTGGGGCCAACGTCCTGACTTTC.

The table lists this clonotype with a few counts. The rearrangement joins TRBV5-1 to TRBJ2-7; 9 bases map to TRBD1. From germline, CDR1 is SGHRS and CDR2 YFSETQ. The CDR3 has 18 residues. The V segment lost 5 bases and the J segment 4 bases; nucleotides outside the gene matches: 19. The CDR3 DNA follows: TGCGCCAGCAGGCAGGGACAGGGCTCGATAAGGGATTTATACGAGCAGTACTTC. Translation gives CASRQGQGSIRDLYEQYF.

The chain combines TRBV30 with TRBJ2-4, with D possibly matching TRBD1 (6 bases). Germline V gene sequence: CDR1 GTSNPN, CDR2 SVGIG (reference sequence). CDR3 size: 12 residues. Here the CDR3 reads CALDSVKNIQYF. In DNA, the CDR3 is TGTGCTCTGGACAGCGTCAAAAACATTCAGTACTTC.

The chain links TRBV12-3 or TRBV12-4 to TRBJ2-1; TRBD2 matches 8 bases. This CDR3 region has 15 residues. V dropped 1 base and J dropped 3; count of bases not matched to a gene: 2. CDR3 sequence reads: CASSLGTSNYNEQFF. CDR3 nucleotide sequence: TGTGCCAGCAGTTTAGGGACTAGCAACTACAATGAGCAGTTCTTC.

This clonotype occurred a few times. J is TRBJ2-5 and V is TRBV11-3; 8 nucleotides match TRBD1. The V segment lost 3 bases and the J segment 2 bases; nucleotides outside the gene matches: 8. The CDR3 runs to 16 residues. Looked up from germline, CDR1 is SGHNT and CDR2 is YENEEA. The CDR3 spells CASSFSRTGYQETQYF. The CDR3 DNA follows: TGTGCCAGCAGCTTTTCTAGGACAGGGTATCAAGAGACCCAGTACTTC. Variable domain in full (rest from reference TRBV11-3 and TRBJ2-5): EAGVVQSPRYKIIEKKQPVAFWCNPISGHNTLYWYLQNLGQGPELLIRYENEEAVDDSQLPKDRFSAERLKGVDSTLKIQPAELGDSAVYLCASSFSRTGYQETQYFGPGTRLLVL.

This clonotype showed up just a few times. The chain joins TRBV12-3 or TRBV12-4 to TRBJ2-5, with 12 bases that match TRBD2. After removal of 3 bases from V and 4 bases from J, the junction contained 3 bases not matched to a gene. CDR3 length: 15 amino acids. The CDR3 nucleotides are TGTGCCAGCAGTTTTCTAGCGGGGGGGCCAGAGACCCAGTACTTC. This sequence encodes CASSFLAGGPETQYF.

This clonotype was detected ten times or more. The genes are TRBV27 and TRBJ1-1; 12 bases align to TRBD1. From germline, CDR1 is MNHEY and CDR2 SMNVEV (reference sequence). This CDR3 has 15 amino acids. Unmatched junction bases numbered 8, after V lost 8 bases and J lost 4 bases. The CDR3 region has the DNA TGTGCCAGCTGGCGGGACAGGGGGCGCATCACTGAAGCTTTCTTT. Protein product: CASWRDRGRITEAFF.

The gene calls are TRBV7-9 and TRBJ2-1; D possibly corresponds to TRBD2 (5 bases). Germline V gene lookup returns CDR1 SEHNR and CDR2 FQNEAQ (reference sequence). The CDR3 is 12 amino acids. Trimming removed 5 bases at V and 7 bases at J, with 9 bases between. CDR3 in DNA: TGTGCCAGCAGCCATAGCGTTAATGAGCAGTTCTTC. Protein product: CASSHSVNEQFF.

This clonotype appeared a few times. V gene TRBV27 combines with J gene TRBJ1-2; D gene uncertain. V was shortened by 5 bases and J by 6 bases, with 16 bases between the two germline ends. CDR1 is MNHEY and CDR2 is SMNVEV in the germline V gene (reference sequence). The CDR3 has 14 amino acids. The chain's CDR3 is CASSPDPGWDGYTF. The CDR3 DNA follows: TGTGCCAGCAGTCCAGACCCGGGCTGGGATGGCTACACCTTC.

V is TRBV3-1 and J is TRBJ2-3, with D maybe TRBD1 (6 bases). Germline loops: CDR1 LGHDT, CDR2 YNNKEL (reference sequence). The CDR3 is made up of 16 amino acids. Trimming removed 3 bases from V and 5 bases from J, with 18 bases in between. Here the CDR3 reads CASSHGTPPGRDTQYF. CDR3 bases: TGTGCCAGCAGCCACGGGACACCGCCGGGTAGAGATACGCAGTATTTT.

This chain joins TRBV12-3 or TRBV12-4 and TRBJ2-1; 7 bases are shared with TRBD2. V shed 4 bases, J shed 4 bases, and the junction held 10 bases outside the gene matches. This CDR3 spans 16 amino acids. CDR3 residues: CASSSRVAGLYNEQFF. In DNA, the CDR3 is TGTGCCAGCAGTTCCCGCGTAGCGGGTCTTTACAATGAGCAGTTCTTC.

This clonotype was detected many times. The chain combines TRBV29-1 with TRBJ2-3; 7 bases fit TRBD1. The CDR3 spans 14 residues. Germline V gene sequence: CDR1 SQVTM, CDR2 ANQGSEA. V lost 4 bases, J lost 3 bases, and 7 bases stayed unmatched. The CDR3 is CSVAGTELTDTQYF. CDR3 sequence (DNA): TGCAGCGTTGCTGGGACAGAACTTACAGATACGCAGTATTTT.

The chain uses TRBV28 and TRBJ2-3, with D uncertain. The CDR3 has 11 residues. The V gene lost 10 bases and the J gene lost 6 bases, with 11 bases spanning the gap. CDR1 and CDR2 (germline): MDHEN, SYDVKM. DNA for the CDR3: TGTGCCACCAACGAGAGGGATACGCAGTATTTT. Encoded protein: CATNERDTQYF.